This entry features one TCR beta chain sequence. Its antigen remains unidentified. The CDR3 consists of 15 residues. CDR1 is SGHTA, CDR2 FQGNSA, per germline. The entry originates in a study of CXCR3-negative and CXCR3-positive naive CD8 T cells. Study-level results: Much lower diversity was found in memory CD8+ cells, while both naive subsets had comparably high diversity.

Researchers reported sorting every CD8+ T cell subset in triplicate, roughly 290,000 cells per sort. Preparation of TRB cDNA libraries relied on 5' RACE carrying UMI labels. TCRdb reprocessed the 5' RACE reads, keeping one entry per CDR3 protein, no DNA. This table lists around 50,000 distinct CDR3 sequences. This TCR was sampled from a human donor in good health. Some clones in this sample may be carry-over from other donors' samples. The sequenced sample was naive CXCR3- CD8+ T cells from blood. The sample's subset: CD45RO-CCR7+CD27+CD95- naive CD8+ T cells lacking CXCR3 (TNR3-). The chain joins TRBV7-2 to TRBJ1-5. The CDR3 protein is CASSLIGDSNQPQHF.